These 30 T cell receptor beta chains came from one sample sequenced in a study of immune evolution from preneoplasia to lung adenocarcinoma. This table comes from immunoSEQ multiplex PCR, and its TCRdb copy is limited to in-frame clones, with some not included. Here the sample spans thousands of clones, almost 80% being singletons. The material sequenced was FFPE adjacent normal lung tissue. The receptors come from a person between 65 and 79 years old with lung adenocarcinoma.

In the case of this clone: No conserved phenylalanine or tryptophan is present at the end of the CDR3, so a read error is the likely explanation. The chain uses TRBV4-1 and TRBJ1-2, with a possible D match to TRBD1 (6 bases). CDR3 length: 13 residues. Trimming removed 4 bases from V and 5 bases from J, with 11 bases in between. Germline V CDR1 and CDR2: MGHRA, YSYEKL. This chain's CDR3 is CASSRGTLYGYTL. In nucleotides, the CDR3 is TGCGCCAGCAGCCGGGGGACATTATATGGCTACACCCTC.

The genes are TRBV11-2 and TRBJ1-2, with 7 nucleotides matching TRBD1. Germline assignment: CDR1 SGHAT and CDR2 FQNNGV. The trim removed 0 bases at V and 5 bases at J, leaving 3 bases unmatched. The CDR3 is 14 amino acids. The CDR3 reads CASSLDRGRYGYTF. The DNA for the CDR3 is TGTGCCAGCAGCTTAGACAGGGGGAGATATGGCTACACCTTC.

The chain recombines TRBV7-2 with TRBJ2-3; D not certain. CDR1 is SGHTA and CDR2 is FQGNSA in the germline V gene. The CDR3 covers 16 residues. Between the trimmed V and J ends, which lost 1 base and 0 bases, there was a span of 11 bases. The CDR3: CASSLGPDPSTDTQYF. For the CDR3, the DNA is TGTGCCAGCAGCTTAGGACCGGATCCAAGCACAGATACGCAGTATTTT.

The chain carries TRBV5-6 and TRBJ1-1; D is unresolved. This CDR3 has 14 residues. With 0 bases removed from V and 0 bases from J, the gap between germline ends came to 6 bases. In germline, CDR1 is SGHDT, CDR2 YYEEEE. The CDR3 DNA follows: TGTGCCAGCAGCTTGGGGCAGGTGAACACTGAAGCTTTCTTT. It codes for CASSLGQVNTEAFF.

This clone was seen more than once but under ten times. V is TRBV5-6 and J is TRBJ2-7; 10 bases fit TRBD1. The CDR3 has 15 residues. Germline V gene data show CDR1 as SGHDT and CDR2 as YYEEEE. J gave up 6 bases and V 4 bases, and 10 bases lay outside the gene matches. The CDR3 coding sequence is TGTGCCAGCAGCCCGGGCGGGACAGGGGATCCCGAGCAGTACTTC. Protein: CASSPGGTGDPEQYF.

V is TRBV4-2 and J is TRBJ1-6; D is uncertain. Trimming shortened V by 0 bases and J by 9 bases, and 12 bases separated the two germline ends. This CDR3 has 15 amino acids. Germline CDR1 is LGHNA and CDR2 is YNFKEQ. CDR3 nucleotides: TGTGCCAGCAGCCAAGACCAGGACCGACGTTCACCCCTCCACTTT. Protein: CASSQDQDRRSPLHF.

J is TRBJ1-3 and V is TRBV10-3; 7 bases agree with TRBD1. This CDR3 contains 14 residues. The V and J ends lost 4 bases and 8 bases, in that order; junction bases with no gene match: 8. CDR1 is ENHRY and CDR2 is SYGVKD in the germline V gene. DNA of the CDR3: TGTGCCATCAGTGCTCGACAGGGTGCGGACACCATATATTTT. It specifies CAISARQGADTIYF.

This clone is a singleton in its sample. The V call is TRBV28, the J call TRBJ2-2, with D hard to call. V shed 5 bases and J shed 2 bases, with 3 bases lying between them. From germline, CDR1 is MDHEN and CDR2 SYDVKM. CDR3 size: 12 residues. In DNA, the CDR3 is TGTGCCAGCAGTATCAACACCGGGGAGCTGTTTTTT. It encodes CASSINTGELFF.

This clone was observed a handful of times. The chain carries TRBV7-6 and TRBJ2-2, with 11 bases that match TRBD1. The trim removed 1 base at V and 6 bases at J, leaving 10 bases unmatched. Germline CDR1 and CDR2: SGHVS and FNYEAQ. The CDR3 has 18 residues. The DNA for the CDR3 is TGTGCCAGCAGCTTAGAAGTGGACAGGGGGCTTGAGGCCGGGGAGCTGTTTTTT. Protein sequence: CASSLEVDRGLEAGELFF.

The V gene is TRBV5-6, the J gene TRBJ2-1; D could derive from TRBD1 or TRBD2 (6 bases each). Germline V gene data show CDR1 as SGHDT and CDR2 as YYEEEE. This CDR3 is built from 14 residues. V was pared by 5 bases and J by 9 bases, with 18 bases between. The CDR3 sequence: CASSLGLFRGEQFF. The CDR3 DNA follows: TGTGCCAGCAGTCTGGGACTGTTCAGGGGTGAGCAGTTCTTC. Full variable domain (remainder filled in from reference TRBV5-6 and TRBJ2-1): DAGVTQSPTHLIKTRGQQVTLRCSPKSGHDTVSWYQQALGQGPQFIFQYYEEEERQRGNFPDRFSGHQFPNYSSELNVNALLLGDSALYLCASSLGLFRGEQFFGPGTRLTVL.

The chain carries TRBV5-1 and TRBJ2-7; 8 nucleotides match TRBD2. The CDR3 is made up of 14 amino acids. CDR1 and CDR2 (germline): SGHRS, YFSETQ. V dropped 1 base and J dropped 4; count of bases not matched to a gene: 4. The CDR3 protein is CASSLSGTRYEQYF. The CDR3 bases are TGCGCCAGCAGCTTGTCCGGGACTAGGTACGAGCAGTACTTC.

The chain couples TRBV28 to TRBJ1-1, with D hard to call. Germline V CDR1 and CDR2: MDHEN, SYDVKM. CDR3 length equals 13 residues. V lost 5 bases to trimming and J lost 6 bases, with 13 bases between them. DNA for the CDR3: TGTGCCAGCAGTCTCTCGGACCGGCCTGAAGCTTTCTTT. Protein: CASSLSDRPEAFF.

The chain recombines TRBV11-1 with TRBJ1-1, with D uncertain. Trimming pared 6 bases from V and 6 bases from J, leaving 23 bases between. The germline V gene has CDR1 SGHAT and CDR2 FQDESV (reference sequence). The CDR3 covers 16 residues. In nucleotides, the CDR3 is TGTGCCAGCAGTCCTCCTGATGGGTATGCGCCCTCTGAAGCTTTCTTT. This codes for CASSPPDGYAPSEAFF.

This clone has only one observation. The rearrangement links TRBV6-5 to TRBJ2-7; the D call may be TRBD1 or TRBD2 (5 bases each). V was trimmed by 5 bases and J by 3 bases, leaving 8 bases between them. CDR3 size: 12 residues. Germline V gene sequence: CDR1 MNHEY, CDR2 SVGAGI. This CDR3 is CASSRDGYEQYF. DNA of the CDR3: TGTGCCAGCAGTAGGGACGGCTACGAGCAGTACTTC.

V gene TRBV6-6 combines with J gene TRBJ2-6, with a tentative D call TRBD1 (5 bases). Trimming took off 4 bases at V and 0 bases at J, with 7 bases between the two ends. The CDR3 is 15 amino acids. CDR1 and CDR2 from the germline V gene are MNHNY and SVGAGI (reference sequence). This CDR3 is CASSWQGSGANVLTF. CDR3 nucleotides: TGTGCCAGCAGTTGGCAGGGCTCTGGGGCCAACGTCCTGACTTTC.

The gene calls are TRBV11-2 and TRBJ1-1, with TRBD1 identical over 11 bases. Trimming removed 5 bases from V and 0 bases from J; junction bases left unmatched: 2. This CDR3 is built from 15 residues. The germline V gene encodes CDR1 SGHAT and CDR2 FQNNGV. DNA of the CDR3: TGTGCCAGCAGCACGGGACAGGGGGTGAACACTGAAGCTTTCTTT. Protein sequence: CASSTGQGVNTEAFF.

This chain uses TRBV27 with TRBJ1-2; 7 nucleotides match TRBD1. The CDR3 runs 14 residues. Germline values: CDR1 MNHEY, CDR2 SMNVEV (reference sequence). Trimming at V came to 2 bases and at J to 8 bases, leaving 8 bases not matched to a gene. This CDR3 reads CASSLQGGLRGYTF. CDR3 nucleotide sequence: TGTGCCAGCAGTTTACAAGGGGGCCTTAGGGGCTACACCTTC.

This chain joins TRBV5-4 and TRBJ1-6; 7 bases match TRBD1. V shed 3 bases and J 5 bases; nucleotides not matched to a gene: 8. Germline loops: CDR1 SGHNT, CDR2 YYREEE (reference sequence). There are 16 residues in the CDR3. The CDR3 DNA reads as TGTGCCAGCAGCTCGAAGGACAGGAGAAATAATTCACCCCTCCACTTT. Its translation: CASSSKDRRNNSPLHF.

The chain carries TRBV4-1 and TRBJ1-3, with TRBD1 matching 7 bases. CDR1 and CDR2 (germline): MGHRA, YSYEKL. The CDR3 is 17 amino acids. The V and J ends lost 0 bases and 3 bases, in that order; junction bases with no gene match: 8. DNA for the CDR3: TGCGCCAGCAGCCAAGATTGGAAGGGGGCGGGTGGAAACACCATATATTTT. Its protein product is CASSQDWKGAGGNTIYF.

The genes are TRBV19 and TRBJ2-2; D may be TRBD1 (5 bases). The germline CDR1 and CDR2 sequences are LNHDA and SQIVND (reference sequence). CDR3 length: 13 amino acids. CDR3 DNA: TGTGGATCGACAGAGCCGAACACCGGGGAGCTGTTTTTT. It yields the protein CGSTEPNTGELFF.

This clone was detected once. This chain uses TRBV28 with TRBJ2-7; 14 bases are a match to TRBD2. Germline values: CDR1 MDHEN, CDR2 SYDVKM. The trim removed 5 bases at V and 3 bases at J, leaving 3 bases unmatched. The CDR3 extends over 15 amino acids. DNA of the CDR3: TGTGCCAGCAGTCCAGGACTAGCGGGGGGCTACGAGCAGTACTTC. It encodes CASSPGLAGGYEQYF.

The rearrangement links TRBV11-3 to TRBJ2-3; 7 bases match TRBD2. Germline trimming cut 5 bases from V and 4 bases from J; bases unmatched to any gene: 6. There are 14 residues in the CDR3. Germline V gene sequence: CDR1 SGHNT, CDR2 YENEEA. CDR3 nucleotide sequence: TGTGCCAGCAGCCCCGGGGGGTTCGCAGATACGCAGTATTTT. Translating gives CASSPGGFADTQYF.

V and J are TRBV2 and TRBJ2-7; tentative D call: TRBD2 (5 bases). The germline CDR1 and CDR2 sequences are SNHLY and FYNNEI. The CDR3 length is 15 residues. V was trimmed by 4 bases and J by 2 bases, leaving 15 bases between them. This CDR3 reads CASSGYEGLAYEQYF. CDR3 sequence (DNA): TGTGCCAGCAGTGGTTACGAGGGTTTGGCCTACGAGCAGTACTTC. Filled out from reference TRBV2 and TRBJ2-7, the complete variable domain reads EPEVTQTPSHQVTQMGQEVILRCVPISNHLYFYWYRQILGQKVEFLVSFYNNEISEKSEIFDDQFSVERPDGSNFTLKIRSTKLEDSAMYFCASSGYEGLAYEQYFGPGTRLTVT.

V usage is TRBV2 and J usage is TRBJ1-2; D remains unclear. Per the germline V gene, CDR1 is SNHLY and CDR2 is FYNNEI. Trimming cost V 8 bases and J 3 bases, with 19 bases left between them. The CDR3 is 15 residues long. CDR3 sequence (DNA): TGTGCCAGCCTACTTGAAGGGCTGGCGGACTATGGCTACACCTTC. It codes for CASLLEGLADYGYTF. The entire variable domain, with the rest obtained from reference TRBV2 and TRBJ1-2, is as follows: EPEVTQTPSHQVTQMGQEVILRCVPISNHLYFYWYRQILGQKVEFLVSFYNNEISEKSEIFDDQFSVERPDGSNFTLKIRSTKLEDSAMYFCASLLEGLADYGYTFGSGTRLTVV.

The chain is built from TRBV9 and TRBJ2-1; no firm D call. V lost 0 bases and J 8 bases, leaving 12 bases between the germline ends. The CDR3 spans 14 residues. CDR1 is SGDLS, CDR2 YYNGEE, per germline. The CDR3 DNA reads as TGTGCCAGCAGCGTAGCGGCTAGTAGGGATGAGCAGTTCTTC. This codes for CASSVAASRDEQFF.

The chain combines TRBV6-6 with TRBJ1-2; a possible D gene is TRBD1 (6 bases). V was cut by 2 bases and J by 4 bases, with 11 bases left in between. Germline loops: CDR1 MNHNY, CDR2 SVGAGI (reference sequence). This CDR3 spans 14 amino acids. The CDR3 loop reads CASSYEGGGYGYTF. The CDR3 nucleotides read TGTGCCAGCAGTTACGAGGGGGGAGGCTATGGCTACACCTTC.

V is TRBV2 and J is TRBJ2-3; a possible D gene is TRBD2 (7 bases). Germline lookup yields CDR1 SNHLY and CDR2 FYNNEI. The CDR3 is 13 amino acids. Trimming cost V 10 bases and J 1 base, with 12 bases left between them. CDR3 bases: TGTGCCATCAAGGGGGGGCGCACAGATACGCAGTATTTT. Amino acids: CAIKGGRTDTQYF.

The chain recombines TRBV7-2 with TRBJ2-5, with 8 positions matching TRBD2. Germline values: CDR1 SGHTA, CDR2 FQGNSA. V trimming: 5 bases; J trimming: 4 bases; junction bases outside the gene matches: 6. This CDR3 region has 14 residues. The CDR3, as DNA: TGTGCCAGCAGCCCCCGGGGGGGTGGAGAGACCCAGTACTTC. This codes for CASSPRGGGETQYF.

This clone was detected only once. This rearrangement joins TRBV6-5 to TRBJ1-4; perhaps TRBD1 as D (6 bases). CDR3 length: 15 residues. Trimming took 5 bases from V and 2 from J, leaving 12 bases between them. Germline CDR1 MNHEY, CDR2 SVGAGI. For the CDR3, the DNA is TGTGCCAGCAGTCGCGGGACAATTACTAATGAAAAACTGTTTTTT. Translation: CASSRGTITNEKLFF.

V and J are TRBV5-1 and TRBJ2-5, with D perhaps TRBD1 (6 bases). With 4 bases removed from V and 0 bases from J, the gap between germline ends came to 10 bases. The CDR3 totals 14 residues. CDR1 and CDR2 (germline): SGHRS, YFSETQ. CDR3 DNA sequence: TGCGCCAGCAGCATCCAGGGGTACCAAGAGACCCAGTACTTC. Translation gives CASSIQGYQETQYF.